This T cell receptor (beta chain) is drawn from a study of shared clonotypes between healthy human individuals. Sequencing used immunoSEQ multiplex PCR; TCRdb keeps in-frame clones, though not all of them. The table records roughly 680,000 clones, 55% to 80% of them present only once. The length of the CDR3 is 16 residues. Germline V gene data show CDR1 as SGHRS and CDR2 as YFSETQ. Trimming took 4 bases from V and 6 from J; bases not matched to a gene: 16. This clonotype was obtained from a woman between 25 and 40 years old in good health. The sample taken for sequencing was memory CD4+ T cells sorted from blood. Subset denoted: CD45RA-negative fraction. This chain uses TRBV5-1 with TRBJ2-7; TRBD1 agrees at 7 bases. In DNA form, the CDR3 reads TGCGCCAGCAGCCCTTATCCCGACAGGGTTCAAGGCGAGCAGTACTTC. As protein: CASSPYPDRVQGEQYF.